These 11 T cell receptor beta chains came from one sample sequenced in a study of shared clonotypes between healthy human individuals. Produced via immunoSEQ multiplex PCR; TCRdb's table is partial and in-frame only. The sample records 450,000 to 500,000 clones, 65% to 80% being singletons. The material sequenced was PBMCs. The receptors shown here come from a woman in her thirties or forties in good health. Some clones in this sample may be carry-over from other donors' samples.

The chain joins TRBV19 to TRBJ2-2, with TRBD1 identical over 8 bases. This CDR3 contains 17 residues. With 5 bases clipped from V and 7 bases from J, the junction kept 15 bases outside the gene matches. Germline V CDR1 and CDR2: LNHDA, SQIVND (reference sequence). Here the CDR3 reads CASSPRQGRVSDGELFF. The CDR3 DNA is TGTGCCAGTAGTCCCAGACAGGGGAGAGTCTCCGACGGGGAGCTGTTTTTT.

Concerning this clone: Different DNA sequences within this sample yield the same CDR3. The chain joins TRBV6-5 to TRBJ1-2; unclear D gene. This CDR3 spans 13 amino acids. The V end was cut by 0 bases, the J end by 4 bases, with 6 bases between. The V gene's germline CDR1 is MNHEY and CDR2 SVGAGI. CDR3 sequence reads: CASSYSLLYGYTF. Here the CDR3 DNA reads TGTGCCAGCAGTTACTCGCTGCTCTATGGCTACACCTTC.

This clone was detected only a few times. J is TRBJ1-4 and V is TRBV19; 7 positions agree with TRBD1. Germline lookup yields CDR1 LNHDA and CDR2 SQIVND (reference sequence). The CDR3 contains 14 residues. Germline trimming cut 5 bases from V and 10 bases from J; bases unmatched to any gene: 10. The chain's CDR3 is CASSVDRDSGKLFF. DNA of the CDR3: TGTGCCAGTAGTGTTGACAGGGATTCCGGAAAACTGTTTTTT.

CDR3 in amino acids: CAIRAISRPYEQYF. DNA for the CDR3: TGTGCCATCAGAGCTATTAGCCGCCCCTACGAGCAGTACTTC. The chain employs TRBV10-3 and TRBJ2-7; no clear D. The V and J ends lost 6 bases and 2 bases respectively, with 14 bases between them. The CDR3 totals 14 residues. Germline V gene sequence: CDR1 ENHRY, CDR2 SYGVKD.

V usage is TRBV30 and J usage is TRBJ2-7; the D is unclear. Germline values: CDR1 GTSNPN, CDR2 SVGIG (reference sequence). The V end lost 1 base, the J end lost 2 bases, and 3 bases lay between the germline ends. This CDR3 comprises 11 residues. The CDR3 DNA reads TGTGCCTGGAGTGGCACCTACGAGCAGTACTTC. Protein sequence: CAWSGTYEQYF.

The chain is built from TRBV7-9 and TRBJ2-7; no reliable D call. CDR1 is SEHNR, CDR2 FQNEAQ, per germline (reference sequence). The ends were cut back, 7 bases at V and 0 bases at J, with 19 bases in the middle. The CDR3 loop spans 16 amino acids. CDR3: CASNDLGALGSYEQYF. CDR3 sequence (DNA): TGTGCCAGCAACGATTTAGGCGCCCTCGGCTCCTACGAGCAGTACTTC. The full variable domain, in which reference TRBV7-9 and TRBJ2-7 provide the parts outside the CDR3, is DTGVSQNPRHKITKRGQNVTFRCDPISEHNRLYWYRQTLGQGPEFLTYFQNEAQLEKSRLLSDRFSAERPKGSFSTLEIQRTEQGDSAMYLCASNDLGALGSYEQYFGPGTRLTVT.

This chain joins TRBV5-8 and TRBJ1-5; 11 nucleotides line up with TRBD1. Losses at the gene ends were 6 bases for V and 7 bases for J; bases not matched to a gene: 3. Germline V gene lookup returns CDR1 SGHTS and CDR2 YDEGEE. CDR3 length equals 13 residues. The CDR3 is CASTRTGGQPQHF. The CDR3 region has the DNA TGTGCCAGCACCCGGACAGGGGGCCAGCCCCAGCATTTT.

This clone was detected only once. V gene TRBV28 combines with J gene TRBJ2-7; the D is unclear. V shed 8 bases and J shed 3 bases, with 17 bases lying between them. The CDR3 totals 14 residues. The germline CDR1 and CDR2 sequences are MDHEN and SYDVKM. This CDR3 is CASLPSGSLYEQYF. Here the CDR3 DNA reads TGTGCCAGCCTTCCTTCAGGTTCCCTCTACGAGCAGTACTTC. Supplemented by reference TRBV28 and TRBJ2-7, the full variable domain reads DVKVTQSSRYLVKRTGEKVFLECVQDMDHENMFWYRQDPGLGLRLIYFSYDVKMKEKGDIPEGYSVSREKKERFSLILESASTNQTSMYLCASLPSGSLYEQYFGPGTRLTVT.

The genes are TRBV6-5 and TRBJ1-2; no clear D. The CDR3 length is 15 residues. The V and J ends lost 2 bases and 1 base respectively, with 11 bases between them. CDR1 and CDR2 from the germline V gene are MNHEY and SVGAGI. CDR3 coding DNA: TGTGCCAGCAGTTACAGTTTCGGCAGTAACTATGGCTACACCTTC. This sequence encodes CASSYSFGSNYGYTF.

As DNA, the CDR3 is TGTGCCAGCAGCCAAGAGGTCCTGGCCACAGATACGCAGTATTTT. Protein product: CASSQEVLATDTQYF. The rearrangement links TRBV4-2 to TRBJ2-3, with D uncertain. Germline CDR1 LGHNA, CDR2 YNFKEQ. V lost 0 bases and J lost 2, with 9 bases in between. The CDR3 covers 15 residues.

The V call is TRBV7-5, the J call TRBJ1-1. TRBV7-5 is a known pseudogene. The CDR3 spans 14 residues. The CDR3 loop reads CASSLAGSHTEAFF. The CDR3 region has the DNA TGTGCCAGCAGCTTAGCGGGCAGCCACACTGAAGCTTTCTTT.